The next 27 T cell receptor beta chains were all read from a single sample in a study of Tregs in tolerant kidney transplant recipients. Some clones are missing from TCRdb's copy, which holds only in-frame ones; the method was immunoSEQ multiplex PCR. The table lists approximately 260,000 clones, roughly four fifths of them singletons. Sequenced: CD4+ T cells from blood. The receptor set was obtained from a human donor in good health.

The rearrangement uses TRBV7-9 and TRBJ1-1; maybe TRBD1 (6 bases). The CDR3 extends over 14 amino acids. The germline CDR1 and CDR2 sequences are SEHNR and FQNEAQ (reference sequence). V was cut by 4 bases and J by 6 bases, with 15 bases left in between. The DNA for the CDR3 is TGTGCCAGCAGCTCCAGGGACATCATATCTGAAGCTTTCTTT. It encodes CASSSRDIISEAFF.

The genes are TRBV5-4 and TRBJ2-3; D might be TRBD2 (6 bases). Looked up from germline, CDR1 is SGHNT and CDR2 is YYREEE (reference sequence). V lost 2 bases and J lost 2, with 12 bases in between. This CDR3 is built from 15 residues. The CDR3 protein is CASSFDSGITDTQYF. Here the CDR3 DNA reads TGTGCCAGCAGCTTTGATAGCGGTATCACAGATACGCAGTATTTT.

This chain connects TRBV19 to TRBJ2-7; TRBD1 is a possible D gene (7 bases). The V and J ends lost 5 bases and 2 bases respectively, with 25 bases between them. The CDR3 covers 18 residues. Germline CDR1 and CDR2: LNHDA and SQIVND (reference sequence). The CDR3 sequence: CASSVRQGLMTSAYEQYF. CDR3 bases: TGTGCCAGTAGTGTGAGACAGGGACTTATGACCTCGGCCTACGAGCAGTACTTC.

The chain is built from TRBV9 and TRBJ2-7, with no clear D. The CDR3 contains 11 residues. Trimming shortened V by 4 bases and J by 0 bases, and 2 bases separated the two germline ends. Germline V gene sequence: CDR1 SGDLS, CDR2 YYNGEE. The CDR3 sequence: CASSSSYEQYF. The CDR3 coding sequence is TGTGCCAGCAGCTCCTCCTACGAGCAGTACTTC.

The chain is built from TRBV9 and TRBJ1-5; D is perhaps TRBD1 (5 bases). V lost 0 bases, J lost 9 bases, and 7 bases lay in between. The CDR3 sequence is 12 residues long. The germline V gene encodes CDR1 SGDLS and CDR2 YYNGEE. Here the CDR3 reads CASSVVGGPQHF. CDR3 nucleotides: TGTGCCAGCAGCGTAGTTGGGGGGCCCCAGCATTTT.

This chain joins TRBV5-5 and TRBJ2-7; possibly TRBD2 for D (5 bases). The CDR3 has 14 residues. CDR1 is SGHKS and CDR2 is YYEKEE in the germline V gene (reference sequence). V lost 7 bases, J lost 0 bases, and 14 bases lay in between. The CDR3 spells CASAVNGNSYEQYF. CDR3 in DNA: TGTGCCAGCGCCGTTAACGGGAACTCCTACGAGCAGTACTTC. The full variable domain, its missing parts supplied by reference TRBV5-5 and TRBJ2-7, is DAGVTQSPTHLIKTRGQQVTLRCSPISGHKSVSWYQQVLGQGPQFIFQYYEKEERGRGNFPDRFSARQFPNYSSELNVNALLLGDSALYLCASAVNGNSYEQYFGPGTRLTVT.

The chain uses TRBV29-1 and TRBJ2-3; D is ambiguous. CDR3 length: 11 residues. Looked up from germline, CDR1 is SQVTM and CDR2 is ANQGSEA. With 4 bases removed from V and 1 base from J, the gap between germline ends came to 3 bases. CDR3 residues: CSVARTDTQYF. The CDR3 coding sequence is TGCAGCGTTGCCCGCACAGATACGCAGTATTTT.

The chain uses TRBV9 and TRBJ1-3, with D unclear. V shed 1 base and J shed 2 bases, with 16 bases lying between them. This CDR3 is 17 amino acids long. Per the germline V gene, CDR1 is SGDLS and CDR2 is YYNGEE. CDR3 sequence: CASSVFPESGPGNTIYF. DNA of the CDR3: TGTGCCAGCAGCGTATTCCCCGAATCCGGACCTGGAAACACCATATATTTT.

V usage is TRBV6-5 and J usage is TRBJ2-7, with 7 bases lining up with TRBD2. CDR1 MNHEY and CDR2 SVGAGI come from the germline V gene. The J segment lost 7 bases and the V segment lost 8 bases, leaving 17 bases of the junction unmatched. This CDR3 region has 15 residues. The CDR3 coding sequence is TGTGCCAGCCAGGGACTTGGTGGGAGGGCCGGAGAGCAGTACTTC. As protein: CASQGLGGRAGEQYF.

V is TRBV7-6 and J is TRBJ2-2, with 8 bases aligning to TRBD2. Germline V CDR1 and CDR2: SGHVS, FNYEAQ. J was trimmed by 9 bases and V by 4 bases; bases with no gene match: 7. The CDR3 covers 14 residues. The CDR3 loop is CASSSGTRGRELFF. Written as DNA, the CDR3 is TGTGCCAGCAGCTCCGGGACTAGGGGCCGGGAGCTGTTTTTT.

The chain couples TRBV5-1 to TRBJ2-3; 9 positions match TRBD2. Germline V gene lookup returns CDR1 SGHRS and CDR2 YFSETQ. The CDR3 has 15 residues. Trimming cost V 5 bases and J 2 bases; bases outside gene matches: 6. CDR3 sequence reads: CASRATSGTTDTQYF. The CDR3 DNA follows: TGCGCCAGCAGGGCGACTAGCGGAACCACAGATACGCAGTATTTT.

V and J are TRBV12-5 and TRBJ1-5; no firm D call. V lost 1 base and J 2 bases, leaving 9 bases between the germline ends. This CDR3 has 15 residues. Germline values: CDR1 LGHNT, CDR2 FRNRAP. The CDR3 bases are TGTGCTAGTGGTTTGGGCAAGAAGGGCAATCAGCCCCAGCATTTT. Residues: CASGLGKKGNQPQHF.

This clone has only one observation. V gene TRBV18 combines with J gene TRBJ1-1; TRBD1 agrees at 9 bases. Trimming took 9 bases from V and 4 from J; bases not matched to a gene: 12. This CDR3 is 15 amino acids long. Looked up from germline, CDR1 is KGHSH and CDR2 is LQKENI. The CDR3: CASGRQGGYGTEAFF. CDR3 bases: TGTGCCAGTGGGAGACAGGGGGGTTACGGCACTGAAGCTTTCTTT. The entire variable domain, with the rest obtained from reference TRBV18 and TRBJ1-1, is as follows: NAGVMQNPRHLVRRRGQEARLRCSPMKGHSHVYWYRQLPEEGLKFMVYLQKENIIDESGMPKERFSAEFPKEGPSILRIQQVVRGDSAAYFCASGRQGGYGTEAFFGQGTRLTVV.

The chain links TRBV6-5 to TRBJ1-2; tentative D call: TRBD1 (5 bases). V was pared by 4 bases and J by 6 bases, with 9 bases between. The CDR3 runs to 12 residues. CDR1 is MNHEY, CDR2 SVGAGI, per germline. CDR3 loop: CASSWGRDGYTF. In DNA, the CDR3 is TGTGCCAGCAGTTGGGGCAGGGATGGCTACACCTTC.

The chain has TRBV5-1 and TRBJ2-3; no definite D call. CDR3 length equals 11 residues. Germline CDR1 reads SGHRS; CDR2 reads YFSETQ. V was pared by 0 bases and J by 5 bases, with 1 base between. This chain's CDR3 is CASSLVDTQYF. The CDR3 DNA is TGCGCCAGCAGCTTGGTAGATACGCAGTATTTT.

V usage is TRBV6-1 and J usage is TRBJ1-2, with no clear D. The V end lost 2 bases, the J end lost 7 bases, and 8 bases lay between the germline ends. Germline V gives CDR1 MNHNS, CDR2 SASEGT. CDR3 size: 12 residues. CDR3 coding DNA: TGTGCCAGCAGTGAAACCCCTTCTGGCTACACCTTC. Amino acids: CASSETPSGYTF.

J is TRBJ1-5 and V is TRBV15; tentatively, D is TRBD1 (5 bases). The germline gives CDR1 LNHNV, CDR2 YYDKDF (reference sequence). V gave up 1 base and J gave up 3 bases, with 22 bases separating them. The CDR3 is 19 residues long. CDR3 in amino acids: CATSRVLGTSARNNQPQHF. The DNA for the CDR3 is TGTGCCACCAGCAGAGTGTTGGGGACGAGTGCCCGAAACAATCAGCCCCAGCATTTT.

V usage is TRBV7-2 and J usage is TRBJ2-3; D is undetermined. The germline V gene has CDR1 SGHTA and CDR2 FQGNSA. This CDR3 is 15 amino acids long. With 2 bases removed from V and 1 base from J, the gap between germline ends came to 10 bases. The CDR3 reads CASSLNGARTDTQYF. CDR3 bases: TGTGCCAGCAGCTTAAATGGTGCGCGCACAGATACGCAGTATTTT. The full variable domain, completed using reference TRBV7-2 and TRBJ2-3, is GAGVSQSPSNKVTEKGKDVELRCDPISGHTALYWYRQSLGQGLEFLIYFQGNSAPDKSGLPSDRFSAERTGGSVSTLTIQRTQQEDSAVYLCASSLNGARTDTQYFGPGTRLTVL.

J is TRBJ2-7 and V is TRBV10-2, with D hard to call. Trimming took 0 bases from V and 1 from J, leaving 7 bases between them. Germline V gene sequence: CDR1 WSHSY, CDR2 SAAADI. The CDR3 has 14 amino acids. In nucleotides, the CDR3 is TGCGCCAGCAGTGAGTCCCGGACGTCCTACGAGCAGTACTTC. Its protein is CASSESRTSYEQYF.

This rearrangement joins TRBV4-1 to TRBJ2-2; 8 nucleotides agree with TRBD2. V lost 4 bases, J lost 6 bases, and 10 bases stayed unmatched. The germline CDR1 and CDR2 sequences are MGHRA and YSYEKL. The CDR3 extends over 16 amino acids. CDR3 sequence (DNA): TGCGCCAGCAGCCCCCGGATCGGGGGGGGCGCCGGGGAGCTGTTTTTT. It is translated as CASSPRIGGGAGELFF.

This chain joins TRBV9 and TRBJ2-7, with TRBD2 identical over 9 bases. V lost 1 base, J lost 6 bases, and 11 bases stayed unmatched. Germline values: CDR1 SGDLS, CDR2 YYNGEE. This CDR3 has 16 amino acids. The CDR3 is CASSVSSGAYPPEQYF. The CDR3, as DNA: TGTGCCAGCAGCGTATCTAGCGGGGCCTATCCTCCCGAGCAGTACTTC.

The rearrangement uses TRBV7-6 and TRBJ2-7; D may correspond to TRBD1 or TRBD2 (7 bases each). Germline CDR1 and CDR2: SGHVS and FNYEAQ. V gave up 1 base and J gave up 0 bases, with 13 bases separating them. This CDR3 is 16 amino acids long. The CDR3 here is CASSLGRGRGSYEQYF. The CDR3 nucleotides read TGTGCCAGCAGCTTAGGCAGGGGGAGGGGCTCCTACGAGCAGTACTTC.

J is TRBJ1-6 and V is TRBV9; no reliable D call. V lost 0 bases to trimming and J lost 0 bases, with 10 bases between them. The CDR3 consists of 17 residues. CDR1 and CDR2 (germline): SGDLS, YYNGEE. The CDR3: CASSVATLSSYNSPLHF. The CDR3 region has the DNA TGTGCCAGCAGCGTAGCCACGCTAAGCTCCTATAATTCACCCCTCCACTTT.

This rearrangement joins TRBV10-3 to TRBJ2-5; 7 bases agree with TRBD2. The CDR3 is 16 residues long. Germline CDR1 ENHRY, CDR2 SYGVKD. V was clipped by 2 bases and J by 6 bases; unmatched bases: 12. CDR3 protein: CAISEGPASGGKTQYF. The CDR3 bases are TGTGCCATCAGTGAGGGTCCGGCTAGCGGAGGGAAGACCCAGTACTTC.

The chain carries TRBV18 and TRBJ2-7, with D hard to call. The CDR3 runs 13 residues. Deletions cut 5 bases from V and 5 bases from J, with 13 bases between. Germline V gives CDR1 KGHSH, CDR2 LQKENI. The CDR3 is CASSTGMANEQYF. The CDR3 DNA sequence: TGTGCCAGCTCAACTGGGATGGCCAACGAGCAGTACTTC.

The V and J genes are TRBV30 and TRBJ2-2; D gene uncertain. V was shortened by 4 bases and J by 1 base, with 4 bases between the two germline ends. The CDR3 runs to 12 residues. CDR1 GTSNPN and CDR2 SVGIG come from the germline V gene (reference sequence). The CDR3 nucleotides read TGTGCCTGGAATGGGAACACCGGGGAGCTGTTTTTT. This translates into CAWNGNTGELFF.

V is TRBV9 and J is TRBJ2-1; 7 bases are a match to TRBD2. With V trimmed by 0 bases and J by 12 bases, 18 bases remained unmatched. This CDR3 spans 17 amino acids. CDR1 is SGDLS and CDR2 is YYNGEE in the germline V gene. The CDR3 spells CASSVGLGTTIMMRQFF. The CDR3 DNA reads as TGTGCCAGCAGCGTAGGTCTAGGGACTACCATTATGATGAGGCAGTTCTTC.